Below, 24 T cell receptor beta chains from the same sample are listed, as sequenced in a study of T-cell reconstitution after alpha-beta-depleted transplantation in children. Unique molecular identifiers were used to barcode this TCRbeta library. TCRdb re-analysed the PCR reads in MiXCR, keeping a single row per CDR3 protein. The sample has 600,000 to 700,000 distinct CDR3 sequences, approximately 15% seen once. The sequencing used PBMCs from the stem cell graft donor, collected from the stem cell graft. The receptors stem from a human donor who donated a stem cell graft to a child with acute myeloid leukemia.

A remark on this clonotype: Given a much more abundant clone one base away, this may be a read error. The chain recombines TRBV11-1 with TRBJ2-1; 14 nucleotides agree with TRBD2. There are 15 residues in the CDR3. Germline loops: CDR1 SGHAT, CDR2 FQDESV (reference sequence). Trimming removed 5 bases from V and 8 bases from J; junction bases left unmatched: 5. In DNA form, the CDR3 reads TGTGCCAGCAGCCAGACTAGCGGGGGGGCCCATGAGCAGTTCTTC. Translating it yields CASSQTSGGAHEQFF.

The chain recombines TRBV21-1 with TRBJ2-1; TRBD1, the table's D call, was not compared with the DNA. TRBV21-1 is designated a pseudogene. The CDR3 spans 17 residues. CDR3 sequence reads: CASSSLPPGVTYNEQFF. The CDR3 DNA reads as TGTGCCAGCAGCTCCTTACCCCCAGGGGTAACCTACAATGAGCAGTTCTTC.

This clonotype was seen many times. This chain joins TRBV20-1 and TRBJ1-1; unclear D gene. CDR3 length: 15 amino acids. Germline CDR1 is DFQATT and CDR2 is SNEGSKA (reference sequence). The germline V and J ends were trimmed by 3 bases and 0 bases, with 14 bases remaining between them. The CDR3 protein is CSASPIGRMNTEAFF. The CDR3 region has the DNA TGCAGTGCTAGTCCTATAGGACGGATGAACACTGAAGCTTTCTTT.

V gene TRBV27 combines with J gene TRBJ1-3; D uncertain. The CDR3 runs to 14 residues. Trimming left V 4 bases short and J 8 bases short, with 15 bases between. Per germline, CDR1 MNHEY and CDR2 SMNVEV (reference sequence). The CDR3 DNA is TGTGCCAGCAGTTCCCACGGTGTTGGGGACACCATATATTTT. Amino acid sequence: CASSSHGVGDTIYF.

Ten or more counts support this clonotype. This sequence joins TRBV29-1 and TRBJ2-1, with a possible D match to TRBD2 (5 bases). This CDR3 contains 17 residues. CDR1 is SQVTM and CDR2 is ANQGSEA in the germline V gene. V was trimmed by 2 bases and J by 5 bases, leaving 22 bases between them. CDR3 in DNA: TGCAGCGTTGAATCGACTGGCGACTACCCCTCTAACAATGAGCAGTTCTTC. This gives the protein CSVESTGDYPSNNEQFF.

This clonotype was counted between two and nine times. As DNA, the CDR3 is TGTGCCATCAGTGGGACATCAAGGAACACTGAAGCTTTCTTT. Residues: CAISGTSRNTEAFF. The genes are TRBV10-3 and TRBJ1-1; perhaps TRBD1 as D (5 bases). V shed 4 bases and J shed 1 base, with 10 bases lying between them. The CDR3 runs to 14 residues. Germline loops: CDR1 ENHRY, CDR2 SYGVKD.

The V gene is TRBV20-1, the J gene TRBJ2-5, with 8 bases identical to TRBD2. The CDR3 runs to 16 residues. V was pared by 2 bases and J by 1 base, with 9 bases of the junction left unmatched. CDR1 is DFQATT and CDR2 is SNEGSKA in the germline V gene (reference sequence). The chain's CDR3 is CSARRSSGGFQETQYF. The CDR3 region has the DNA TGCAGTGCTAGACGGTCCAGCGGGGGCTTCCAAGAGACCCAGTACTTC.

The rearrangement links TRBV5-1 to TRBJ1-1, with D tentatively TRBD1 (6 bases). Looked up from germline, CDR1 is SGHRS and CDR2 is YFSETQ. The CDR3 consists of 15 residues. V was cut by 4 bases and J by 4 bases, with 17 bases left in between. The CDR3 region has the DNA TGCGCCAGCAGCCCCACCCTAGAAGGGGGCACTGAAGCTTTCTTT. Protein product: CASSPTLEGGTEAFF.

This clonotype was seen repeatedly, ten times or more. CDR3 in DNA: TGCAGTGCCCCCGACAGGAGCCCTTACAATGAGCAGTTCTTC. Translation: CSAPDRSPYNEQFF. This sequence joins TRBV20-1 and TRBJ2-1; D might be TRBD1 (6 bases). Per the germline V gene, CDR1 is DFQATT and CDR2 is SNEGSKA (reference sequence). V was trimmed by 6 bases and J by 4 bases, leaving 16 bases between them. This CDR3 has 14 amino acids.

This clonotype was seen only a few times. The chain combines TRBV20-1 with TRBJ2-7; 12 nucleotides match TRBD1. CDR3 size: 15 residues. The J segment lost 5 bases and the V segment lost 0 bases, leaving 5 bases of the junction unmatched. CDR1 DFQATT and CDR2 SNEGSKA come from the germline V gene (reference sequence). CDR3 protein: CSAREGQGAIHEQYF. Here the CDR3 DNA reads TGCAGTGCTAGAGAGGGACAGGGGGCAATCCACGAGCAGTACTTC.

CDR3 region: CASSSSPFRRNTGELFF. The DNA for the CDR3 is TGCGCCAGCAGCTCTAGTCCCTTCAGGAGGAACACCGGGGAGCTGTTTTTT. The rearrangement links TRBV5-1 to TRBJ2-2; no clear D gene. The germline V gene has CDR1 SGHRS and CDR2 YFSETQ. With 3 bases removed from V and 1 base from J, the gap between germline ends came to 16 bases. The CDR3 contains 17 residues.

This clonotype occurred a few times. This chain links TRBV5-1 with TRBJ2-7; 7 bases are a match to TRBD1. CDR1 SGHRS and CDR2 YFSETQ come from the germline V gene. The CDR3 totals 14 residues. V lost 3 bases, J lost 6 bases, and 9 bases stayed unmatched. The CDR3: CASSYRQGVVEQYF. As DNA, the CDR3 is TGCGCCAGCAGCTACAGACAGGGAGTAGTCGAGCAGTACTTC.

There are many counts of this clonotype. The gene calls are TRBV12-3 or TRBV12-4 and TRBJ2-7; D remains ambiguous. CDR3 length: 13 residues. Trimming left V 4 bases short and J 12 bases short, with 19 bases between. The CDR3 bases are TGTGCCAGCAGTTCGTCGGAGAGCTTCGTGGCGTACTTC. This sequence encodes CASSSSESFVAYF.

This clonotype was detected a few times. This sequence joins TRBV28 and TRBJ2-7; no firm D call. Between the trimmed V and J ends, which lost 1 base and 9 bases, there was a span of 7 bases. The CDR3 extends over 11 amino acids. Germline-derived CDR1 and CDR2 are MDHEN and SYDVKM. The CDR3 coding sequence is TGTGCCAGCAGTTTATCAGGACCGCAGTACTTC. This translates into CASSLSGPQYF. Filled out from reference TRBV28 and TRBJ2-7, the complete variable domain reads DVKVTQSSRYLVKRTGEKVFLECVQDMDHENMFWYRQDPGLGLRLIYFSYDVKMKEKGDIPEGYSVSREKKERFSLILESASTNQTSMYLCASSLSGPQYFGPGTRLTVT.

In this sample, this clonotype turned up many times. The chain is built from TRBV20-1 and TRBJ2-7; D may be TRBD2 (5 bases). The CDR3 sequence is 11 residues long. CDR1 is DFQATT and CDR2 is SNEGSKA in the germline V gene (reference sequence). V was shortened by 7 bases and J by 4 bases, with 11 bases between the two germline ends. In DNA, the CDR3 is TGCAGTGGGCGGGCAGTGTACGAGCAGTACGTC. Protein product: CSGRAVYEQYV.

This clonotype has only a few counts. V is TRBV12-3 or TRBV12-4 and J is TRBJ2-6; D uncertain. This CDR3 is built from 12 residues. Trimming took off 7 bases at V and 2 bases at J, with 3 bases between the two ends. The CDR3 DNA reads TGTGCCAGCATTACTGGGGCCAACGTCCTGACTTTC. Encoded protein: CASITGANVLTF.

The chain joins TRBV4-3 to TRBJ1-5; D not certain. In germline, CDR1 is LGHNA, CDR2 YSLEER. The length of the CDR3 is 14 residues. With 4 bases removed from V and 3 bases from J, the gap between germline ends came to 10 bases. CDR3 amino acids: CASSPNKFNQPQHF. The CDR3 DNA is TGCGCCAGCAGCCCAAACAAATTCAATCAGCCCCAGCATTTT.

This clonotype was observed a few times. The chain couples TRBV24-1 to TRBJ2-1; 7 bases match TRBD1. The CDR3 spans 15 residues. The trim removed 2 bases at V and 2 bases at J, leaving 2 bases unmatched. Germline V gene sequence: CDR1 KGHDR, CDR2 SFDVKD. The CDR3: CATSDSTGAYNEQFF. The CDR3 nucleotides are TGTGCCACCAGTGATTCTACAGGGGCCTACAATGAGCAGTTCTTC.

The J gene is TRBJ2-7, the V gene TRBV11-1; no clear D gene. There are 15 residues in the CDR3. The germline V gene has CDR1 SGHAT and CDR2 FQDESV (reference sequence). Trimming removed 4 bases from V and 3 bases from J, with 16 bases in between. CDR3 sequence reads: CASSSKRIGHYEQYF. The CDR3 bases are TGTGCCAGCAGCTCAAAGAGGATAGGGCACTACGAGCAGTACTTC.

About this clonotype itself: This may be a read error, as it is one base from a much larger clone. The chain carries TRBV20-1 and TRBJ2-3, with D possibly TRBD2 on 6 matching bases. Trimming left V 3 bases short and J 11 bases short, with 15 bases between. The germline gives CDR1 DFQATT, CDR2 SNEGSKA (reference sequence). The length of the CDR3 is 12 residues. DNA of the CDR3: TGCAGTGCTAGGGCCATGGGACTCTTGCAGTATTTT. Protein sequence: CSARAMGLLQYF.

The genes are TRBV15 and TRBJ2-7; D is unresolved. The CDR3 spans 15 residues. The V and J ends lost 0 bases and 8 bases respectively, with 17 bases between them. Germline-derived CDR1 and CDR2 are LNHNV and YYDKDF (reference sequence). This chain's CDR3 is CATSRDSGSQHQQYF. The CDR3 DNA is TGTGCCACCAGCAGAGATTCTGGGTCGCAGCACCAGCAGTACTTC.

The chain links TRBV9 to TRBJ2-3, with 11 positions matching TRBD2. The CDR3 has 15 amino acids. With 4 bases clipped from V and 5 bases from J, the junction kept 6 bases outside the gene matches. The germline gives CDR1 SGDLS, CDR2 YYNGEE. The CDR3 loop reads CASSSSGGQRDTQYF. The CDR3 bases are TGTGCCAGCAGCTCTAGCGGGGGGCAGAGAGATACGCAGTATTTT.

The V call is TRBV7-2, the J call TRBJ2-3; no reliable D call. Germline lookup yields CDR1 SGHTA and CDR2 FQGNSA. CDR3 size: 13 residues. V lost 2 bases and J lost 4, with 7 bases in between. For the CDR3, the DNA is TGTGCCAGCAGCTTAAGGGCCCCAGATACGCAGTATTTT. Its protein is CASSLRAPDTQYF.

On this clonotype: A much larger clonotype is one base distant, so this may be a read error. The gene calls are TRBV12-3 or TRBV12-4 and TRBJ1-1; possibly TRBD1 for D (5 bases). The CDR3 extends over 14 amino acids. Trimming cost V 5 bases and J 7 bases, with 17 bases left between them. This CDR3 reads CASSAGDGTFEAFF. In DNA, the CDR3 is TGTGCCAGCAGTGCGGGGGACGGGACTTTTGAAGCTTTCTTT.